The rows below give T cell receptor beta chains drawn from one sample of a study of T cell responses to AZD1222 COVID-19 vaccine. The data were produced by immunoSEQ multiplex PCR, yet TCRdb's version contains in-frame clones alone and is incomplete. This sample has about 140,000 clones, with about 90% found just once. The material was peripheral blood, obtained on day 0 of AZD1222 vaccination. All receptors derive from an adult in good health. CDR3s include the opening cysteine and the closing phenylalanine or tryptophan. A D gene is named only where the DNA matches it firmly. Some rows have no size entry. The others give once, few or many, or a class for an expanded clone.

clone_size: .; j_call: TRBJ1-4; d_call: .; v_call: TRBV2; cdr3_aa: CASTADSASNEKLFF; cdr3_nt: TGTGCCAGCACTGCAGACAGCGCTTCTAATGAAAAACTGTTTTTT
clone_size: .; j_call: TRBJ2-7; d_call: .; v_call: TRBV28; cdr3_aa: CASSWLPRLGYEQYF; cdr3_nt: TGTGCCAGCAGTTGGCTCCCGCGGCTGGGCTACGAGCAGTACTTC
clone_size: .; j_call: TRBJ2-5; d_call: .; v_call: TRBV21-1; cdr3_aa: CASTKRGDPQETQYF; cdr3_nt: TGTGCCAGCACTAAACGGGGGGACCCCCAAGAGACCCAGTACTTC
clone_size: .; j_call: TRBJ1-3; d_call: .; v_call: TRBV20-1; cdr3_aa: CSARGGYTIYF; cdr3_nt: TGCAGTGCTAGGGGTGGATACACCATATATTTT
clone_size: .; j_call: TRBJ1-5; d_call: TRBD1; v_call: TRBV2; cdr3_aa: CASSDGQGGQPQHF; cdr3_nt: TGTGCCAGCAGTGACGGACAGGGGGGCCAGCCCCAGCATTTT
clone_size: .; j_call: TRBJ1-1; d_call: .; v_call: TRBV28; cdr3_aa: CASSLVGAGTEAFF; cdr3_nt: TGTGCCAGCAGCTTAGTCGGAGCGGGGACTGAAGCTTTCTTT
clone_size: .; j_call: TRBJ1-2; d_call: .; v_call: TRBV4-2; cdr3_aa: CASSQGGSGRANYGYTF; cdr3_nt: TGTGCCAGCAGCCAAGGTGGCTCGGGGCGAGCTAACTATGGCTACACCTTC
clone_size: .; j_call: TRBJ1-2; d_call: .; v_call: TRBV28; cdr3_aa: CASSPVGGFNGYTF; cdr3_nt: TGTGCCAGCAGCCCCGTGGGGGGGTTCAACGGCTACACCTTC
clone_size: .; j_call: TRBJ1-2; d_call: .; v_call: TRBV28; cdr3_aa: CASSLSRDYGYTF; cdr3_nt: TGTGCCAGCAGTTTATCTCGGGACTATGGCTACACCTTC
clone_size: .; j_call: TRBJ1-3; d_call: .; v_call: TRBV4-1; cdr3_aa: CASSQDRGMQGNTIYF; cdr3_nt: TGCGCCAGCAGCCAAGATCGAGGCATGCAGGGAAACACCATATATTTT
clone_size: .; j_call: TRBJ2-5; d_call: .; v_call: TRBV5-4; cdr3_aa: CASSLTGSQETQYF; cdr3_nt: TGTGCCAGCAGCTTAACAGGTTCCCAAGAGACCCAGTACTTC
clone_size: once; j_call: TRBJ1-1; d_call: .; v_call: TRBV11-3; cdr3_aa: CASSLHGGGAFF; cdr3_nt: TGTGCCAGCAGTTTGCACGGGGGGGGAGCTTTCTTT
clone_size: .; j_call: TRBJ2-7; d_call: TRBD2; v_call: TRBV7-9; cdr3_aa: CASSFVGLAEEQYF; cdr3_nt: TGTGCCAGCAGCTTCGTGGGACTAGCTGAAGAGCAGTACTTC
clone_size: few; j_call: TRBJ2-1; d_call: TRBD1; v_call: TRBV6-2/TRBV6-3; cdr3_aa: CASSFEGAHNEQFF; cdr3_nt: TGTGCCAGCAGTTTCGAGGGGGCCCACAATGAGCAGTTCTTC
clone_size: .; j_call: TRBJ1-2; d_call: TRBD1; v_call: TRBV5-1; cdr3_aa: CASSLALGQAPQGYTF; cdr3_nt: TGCGCCAGCAGCTTGGCTCTGGGACAGGCACCTCAGGGCTACACCTTC
clone_size: .; j_call: TRBJ2-3; d_call: .; v_call: TRBV6-6; cdr3_aa: CASRNPGQGPTDTQYF; cdr3_nt: TGTGCCAGCAGAAATCCTGGTCAGGGCCCCACAGATACGCAGTATTTT
clone_size: .; j_call: TRBJ1-1; d_call: TRBD1; v_call: TRBV29-1; cdr3_aa: CSVDRGGTEAFF; cdr3_nt: TGCAGCGTGGACAGGGGAGGAACTGAAGCTTTCTTT
clone_size: once; j_call: TRBJ1-5; d_call: .; v_call: TRBV24-1; cdr3_aa: CATSPTGNQPQHF; cdr3_nt: TGTGCCACCAGCCCGACCGGCAATCAGCCCCAGCATTTT
clone_size: .; j_call: TRBJ2-7; d_call: TRBD1; v_call: TRBV7-3; cdr3_aa: CASSLTGQTYEQYF; cdr3_nt: TGTGCCAGCAGCTTAACGGGACAGACCTACGAGCAGTACTTC
clone_size: .; j_call: TRBJ2-2; d_call: .; v_call: TRBV5-1; cdr3_aa: CASSLHTGELFF; cdr3_nt: TGCGCCAGCAGCTTGCACACCGGGGAGCTGTTTTTT
clone_size: .; j_call: TRBJ1-1; d_call: .; v_call: TRBV4-1; cdr3_aa: CASSQDRGGRKNTEAFF; cdr3_nt: TGCGCCAGCAGCCAAGACCGGGGTGGGCGGAAAAACACTGAAGCTTTCTTT
clone_size: .; j_call: TRBJ1-6; d_call: .; v_call: TRBV7-2; cdr3_aa: CASSLAQLSSSYNSPLHF; cdr3_nt: TGTGCCAGCAGCTTGGCGCAGCTCTCTAGCTCCTATAATTCACCCCTCCACTTT
clone_size: once; j_call: TRBJ1-5; d_call: TRBD1; v_call: TRBV2; cdr3_aa: CASSSPPGQGWLRQPQHF; cdr3_nt: TGTGCCAGCAGTTCGCCTCCGGGACAGGGTTGGTTGCGTCAGCCCCAGCATTTT
clone_size: .; j_call: TRBJ1-5; d_call: .; v_call: TRBV19; cdr3_aa: CASSPTGPSNQPQHF; cdr3_nt: TGTGCCAGTAGTCCCACAGGGCCTTCTAATCAGCCCCAGCATTTT
clone_size: .; j_call: TRBJ1-1; d_call: .; v_call: TRBV7-6; cdr3_aa: CASSLGSRDFDIGNTEAFF; cdr3_nt: TGTGCCAGCAGCTTAGGTTCTCGAGATTTTGACATTGGGAACACTGAAGCTTTCTTT
clone_size: .; j_call: TRBJ1-4; d_call: .; v_call: TRBV12-3/TRBV12-4; cdr3_aa: CASNGARGKLFF; cdr3_nt: TGTGCCAGCAACGGAGCTCGGGGAAAACTGTTTTTT
clone_size: .; j_call: TRBJ2-7; d_call: TRBD2; v_call: TRBV30; cdr3_aa: CAWGGTRDLYEQYF; cdr3_nt: TGTGCCTGGGGCGGGACTAGGGACCTCTACGAGCAGTACTTC
clone_size: .; j_call: TRBJ1-1; d_call: .; v_call: TRBV7-9; cdr3_aa: CASSPEGPNTEAFF; cdr3_nt: TGTGCCAGCAGCCCCGAGGGCCCGAACACTGAAGCTTTCTTT
clone_size: .; j_call: TRBJ1-2; d_call: TRBD1; v_call: TRBV19; cdr3_aa: CASSDRGVDGYTF; cdr3_nt: TGTGCCAGTAGTGACAGGGGCGTGGATGGCTACACCTTC
clone_size: .; j_call: TRBJ1-1; d_call: .; v_call: TRBV2; cdr3_aa: CASSLGPREAFF; cdr3_nt: TGTGCCAGCAGCTTGGGACCGCGTGAAGCTTTCTTT
clone_size: .; j_call: TRBJ1-3; d_call: .; v_call: TRBV29-1; cdr3_aa: CSALGDSGNTIYF; cdr3_nt: TGCAGCGCCCTTGGGGACTCTGGAAACACCATATATTTT
clone_size: .; j_call: TRBJ1-4; d_call: .; v_call: TRBV5-1; cdr3_aa: CASSRSTGTYNEKLFF; cdr3_nt: TGCGCCAGCAGCCGTTCCACCGGAACTTATAATGAAAAACTGTTTTTT
clone_size: .; j_call: TRBJ2-7; d_call: .; v_call: TRBV27; cdr3_aa: CASSMLGTPRNEQYF; cdr3_nt: TGTGCCAGCAGTATGTTGGGGACGCCTCGGAACGAGCAGTACTTC
clone_size: .; j_call: TRBJ1-4; d_call: .; v_call: TRBV7-9; cdr3_aa: CASSLGESGIYEKLFF; cdr3_nt: TGTGCCAGCAGCTTAGGGGAATCGGGTATATATGAAAAACTGTTTTTT
clone_size: once; j_call: TRBJ1-1; d_call: .; v_call: TRBV2; cdr3_aa: CASRPRISNTEAFF; cdr3_nt: TGTGCCAGCAGACCCCGAATCTCGAACACTGAAGCTTTCTTT
clone_size: .; j_call: TRBJ1-2; d_call: .; v_call: TRBV5-6; cdr3_aa: CASSLGRVPDGYTF; cdr3_nt: TGTGCCAGCAGCTTGGGCAGGGTCCCTGATGGCTACACCTTC
clone_size: .; j_call: TRBJ1-2; d_call: TRBD1; v_call: TRBV18; cdr3_aa: CASSPTGGLEGGYTF; cdr3_nt: TGTGCCAGCTCACCAACAGGGGGCTTGGAGGGTGGCTACACCTTC
clone_size: .; j_call: TRBJ1-1; d_call: TRBD1; v_call: TRBV30; cdr3_aa: CAWSVGDRGTEAFF; cdr3_nt: TGTGCCTGGAGTGTAGGGGACAGGGGCACTGAAGCTTTCTTT
clone_size: .; j_call: TRBJ1-2; d_call: .; v_call: TRBV24-1; cdr3_aa: CATSDLKGHPPFTF; cdr3_nt: TGTGCCACCAGTGATTTGAAGGGACACCCGCCTTTCACCTTC
clone_size: .; j_call: TRBJ1-1; d_call: TRBD1; v_call: TRBV19; cdr3_aa: CASSTSHGRGLVTEAFF; cdr3_nt: TGTGCCAGTAGTACCTCCCATGGGAGGGGGCTCGTCACTGAAGCTTTCTTT
clone_size: .; j_call: TRBJ1-1; d_call: .; v_call: TRBV19; cdr3_aa: CASKFGANTEAFF; cdr3_nt: TGTGCCAGTAAGTTTGGGGCGAACACTGAAGCTTTCTTT
clone_size: few; j_call: TRBJ1-1; d_call: TRBD1; v_call: TRBV27; cdr3_aa: CASSQGADTEAFF; cdr3_nt: TGTGCCAGCAGCCAGGGGGCGGACACTGAAGCTTTCTTT
clone_size: .; j_call: TRBJ2-5; d_call: .; v_call: TRBV7-9; cdr3_aa: CASSPNKGREETQYF; cdr3_nt: TGTGCCAGCAGCCCTAACAAGGGACGGGAAGAGACCCAGTACTTC
clone_size: .; j_call: TRBJ1-5; d_call: .; v_call: TRBV28; cdr3_aa: CASSPSSGRYSNQPQHF; cdr3_nt: TGTGCCAGCAGTCCTTCGTCGGGGAGGTATAGCAATCAGCCCCAGCATTTT
clone_size: once; j_call: TRBJ2-5; d_call: .; v_call: TRBV30; cdr3_aa: CAWTFYETQYF; cdr3_nt: TGTGCCTGGACGTTCTATGAGACCCAGTACTTC
clone_size: .; j_call: TRBJ2-1; d_call: .; v_call: TRBV13; cdr3_aa: CASSHRLVDSYNEQFF; cdr3_nt: TGTGCCAGCAGCCACCGGCTTGTTGATTCCTACAATGAGCAGTTCTTC
clone_size: once; j_call: TRBJ1-5; d_call: .; v_call: TRBV19; cdr3_aa: CASTLGYSNQPQHF; cdr3_nt: TGTGCCAGTACGCTCGGATATAGCAATCAGCCCCAGCATTTT
clone_size: .; j_call: TRBJ1-5; d_call: TRBD1; v_call: TRBV29-1; cdr3_aa: CSVAGDRGNQPQHF; cdr3_nt: TGCAGCGTTGCGGGAGACAGGGGCAATCAGCCCCAGCATTTT
clone_size: .; j_call: TRBJ2-7; d_call: .; v_call: TRBV19; cdr3_aa: CAASSGLAYEQYF; cdr3_nt: TGTGCCGCCTCCTCCGGGCTCGCCTACGAGCAGTACTTC
clone_size: .; j_call: TRBJ1-5; d_call: .; v_call: TRBV30; cdr3_aa: CAWDSQDGNQPQHF; cdr3_nt: TGTGCCTGGGACAGTCAAGATGGCAATCAGCCCCAGCATTTT